This entry lists 16 T cell receptor beta chains sequenced from one sample in a study of cytomegalovirus exposure and HLA in healthy donors. It was with 60 Vbeta and 13 Jbeta primers that the PCR ran. Clones were read by immunoSEQ multiplex PCR, and TCRdb kept only the in-frame ones, dropping some. This sample has about 190,000 clones, with 80% to 85% found just once. The specimen sequenced was PBMCs. Receptors were obtained from a woman between 35 and 50 years old in good health and CMV-seronegative.

This clone has a handful of counts. The chain employs TRBV6-4 and TRBJ1-1; no reliable D call. The CDR3 contains 14 residues. Germline CDR1 MRHNA, CDR2 SNTAGT. Trimming left V 6 bases short and J 1 base short, with 12 bases between. The CDR3 DNA reads as TGTGCCAGCAGAGCCGGGTCCGCGAACACTGAAGCTTTCTTT. Residues: CASRAGSANTEAFF.

The J gene is TRBJ2-5, the V gene TRBV7-3; 7 bases fit TRBD1. CDR1 is SGHTA and CDR2 is FQGTGA in the germline V gene. The CDR3 extends over 16 amino acids. The J segment lost 5 bases and the V segment lost 5 bases, leaving 14 bases of the junction unmatched. The CDR3: CASSPRGRGLVETQYF. In DNA form, the CDR3 reads TGTGCCAGCAGCCCCCGGGGCAGGGGGTTAGTGGAGACCCAGTACTTC.

This clone has just one count. The chain recombines TRBV15 with TRBJ1-1; a possible D gene is TRBD1 (6 bases). Germline CDR1 is LNHNV and CDR2 is YYDKDF (reference sequence). The V and J ends lost 0 bases and 6 bases respectively, with 14 bases between them. The CDR3 runs 15 residues. CDR3 nucleotide sequence: TGTGCCACCAGCAGAGAGGCAGGGGCGGGCGCTGAAGCTTTCTTT. Translated: CATSREAGAGAEAFF.

The rearrangement uses TRBV29-1 and TRBJ2-1; TRBD2 matches at 8 bases. CDR3 length: 13 amino acids. V trimming: 4 bases; J trimming: 6 bases; junction bases outside the gene matches: 5. Looked up from germline, CDR1 is SQVTM and CDR2 is ANQGSEA. The CDR3 spells CSVVGTSSNEQFF. The DNA of the CDR3 is TGCAGCGTTGTGGGGACTAGTTCCAATGAGCAGTTCTTC.

The gene calls are TRBV19 and TRBJ2-3; D may be TRBD2 (6 bases). Germline V CDR1 and CDR2: LNHDA, SQIVND (reference sequence). This CDR3 has 15 residues. V was trimmed by 8 bases and J by 1 base, leaving 16 bases between them. The CDR3 bases are TGTGCCAGTGGACGGCGGGGCCCCGGCACAGATACGCAGTATTTT. It is translated as CASGRRGPGTDTQYF.

This chain links TRBV4-3 with TRBJ1-1, with 8 bases identical to TRBD1. With V trimmed by 5 bases and J by 7 bases, 9 bases remained unmatched. CDR1 is LGHNA and CDR2 is YSLEER in the germline V gene. The CDR3 is 14 residues long. CDR3: CASSELRGLGEAFF. CDR3 in DNA: TGCGCCAGCAGCGAACTCAGGGGGCTTGGTGAAGCTTTCTTT.

This clone has only a few counts. The junction does not match germline at one end; this may be a read error. The chain joins TRBV14 to TRBJ2-2; 7 bases are a match to TRBD1. The CDR3 extends over 14 amino acids. Germline CDR1 reads SGHDN; CDR2 reads FVKESK. CDR3 region: CASNQAGGTGELFF. CDR3 nucleotides: TGTGCCAGCAACCAAGCAGGGGGTACCGGGGAGCTGTTTTTT.

This clone has a single count. The chain carries TRBV19 and TRBJ1-2; 8 bases are shared with TRBD1. There are 12 residues in the CDR3. Germline V CDR1 and CDR2: LNHDA, SQIVND (reference sequence). After removal of 5 bases from V and 8 bases from J, the junction contained 4 bases not matched to a gene. CDR3 protein: CASSPPGGGYTF. The CDR3 DNA sequence: TGTGCCAGTAGTCCCCCAGGGGGCGGCTACACCTTC. Complete variable domain (other parts from reference TRBV19 and TRBJ1-2): DGGITQSPKYLFRKEGQNVTLSCEQNLNHDAMYWYRQDPGQGLRLIYYSQIVNDFQKGDIAEGYSVSREKKESFPLTVTSAQKNPTAFYLCASSPPGGGYTFGSGTRLTVV.

The rearrangement links TRBV7-2 to TRBJ2-1, with D possibly matching TRBD1 (6 bases). The CDR3 length is 17 residues. V gave up 3 bases and J gave up 8 bases, with 23 bases separating them. The V gene's germline CDR1 is SGHTA and CDR2 FQGNSA. CDR3 residues: CASSFSPGPSGGDEQFF. The DNA for the CDR3 is TGTGCCAGCAGCTTCAGCCCGGGACCTAGTGGGGGCGATGAGCAGTTCTTC.

The chain couples TRBV19 to TRBJ1-2, with 8 bases identical to TRBD1. The V gene end was trimmed by 3 bases and the J gene end by 3 bases; junction bases not matched to a gene: 6. Germline CDR1 reads LNHDA; CDR2 reads SQIVND (reference sequence). This CDR3 has 15 residues. CDR3 sequence reads: CASSMPAGGDYGYTF. In nucleotides, the CDR3 is TGTGCCAGTAGTATGCCGGCAGGGGGCGACTATGGCTACACCTTC.

This clone appeared a few times. CDR3 nucleotide sequence: TGTGCCAGTAGTTTCTCCCTTGACTCGAGGGAGCAGTTCTTC. It is translated as CASSFSLDSREQFF. The chain employs TRBV19 and TRBJ2-1; no definite D call. CDR3 length: 14 residues. Trimming pared 5 bases from V and 10 bases from J, leaving 18 bases between. Germline lookup yields CDR1 LNHDA and CDR2 SQIVND (reference sequence).

V gene TRBV13 combines with J gene TRBJ2-2; D is uncertain. Germline CDR1 reads PRHDT; CDR2 reads FYEKMQ (reference sequence). Trimming left V 5 bases short and J 7 bases short, with 8 bases between. The CDR3 contains 12 residues. CDR3 coding DNA: TGTGCCAGCAGCCCCCTAGGCGGGGAGCTGTTTTTT. This sequence encodes CASSPLGGELFF.

A few counts support this clone. This chain connects TRBV9 to TRBJ2-1; D is perhaps TRBD2 (6 bases). The V end was cut by 4 bases, the J end by 5 bases, with 22 bases between. This CDR3 has 17 amino acids. The germline CDR1 and CDR2 sequences are SGDLS and YYNGEE. The CDR3 loop reads CASSPRVAAQSHNEQFF. The DNA for the CDR3 is TGTGCCAGCAGCCCCCGAGTAGCGGCCCAGTCCCACAATGAGCAGTTCTTC. The whole variable domain, remainder taken from reference TRBV9 and TRBJ2-1, is DSGVTQTPKHLITATGQRVTLRCSPRSGDLSVYWYQQSLDQGLQFLIQYYNGEERAKGNILERFSAQQFPDLHSELNLSSLELGDSALYFCASSPRVAAQSHNEQFFGPGTRLTVL.

V is TRBV7-7 and J is TRBJ1-3; 7 bases are shared with TRBD1. Trimming at V came to 5 bases and at J to 8 bases, leaving 6 bases not matched to a gene. CDR1 is SSHAT, CDR2 FNYEAQ, per germline (reference sequence). This CDR3 contains 13 residues. This chain's CDR3 is CASSAGQSHTIYF. CDR3 DNA sequence: TGTGCCAGCAGCGCGGGACAGAGTCACACCATATATTTT.

This rearrangement joins TRBV27 to TRBJ2-7, with TRBD2 matching 7 bases. There are 15 residues in the CDR3. Looked up from germline, CDR1 is MNHEY and CDR2 is SMNVEV (reference sequence). V was pared by 7 bases and J by 5 bases, with 14 bases of the junction left unmatched. CDR3 protein: CASTDGQGGFNEQYF. In DNA form, the CDR3 reads TGTGCCAGCACCGACGGTCAGGGAGGGTTCAACGAGCAGTACTTC.

V gene TRBV19 combines with J gene TRBJ1-5, with D possibly being TRBD1 (5 bases). CDR3 length: 17 residues. Trimming shortened V by 0 bases and J by 3 bases, and 15 bases separated the two germline ends. Germline CDR1 is LNHDA and CDR2 is SQIVND (reference sequence). DNA of the CDR3: TGTGCCAGTAGTATAGATTCCGGGGGTCTCTCCAATCAGCCCCAGCATTTT. Protein product: CASSIDSGGLSNQPQHF.